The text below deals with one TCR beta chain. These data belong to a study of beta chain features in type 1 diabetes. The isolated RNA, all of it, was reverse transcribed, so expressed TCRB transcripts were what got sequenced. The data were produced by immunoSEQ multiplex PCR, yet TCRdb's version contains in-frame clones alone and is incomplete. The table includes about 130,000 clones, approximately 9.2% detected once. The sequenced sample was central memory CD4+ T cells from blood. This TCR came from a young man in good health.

CDR3 in amino acids: CASSEPGGGAGETQYF. The CDR3 DNA reads TGTGCCAGCAGTGAACCCGGCGGGGGGGCAGGAGAGACCCAGTACTTC. V is TRBV6-1 and J is TRBJ2-5; 9 bases agree with TRBD2. This CDR3 contains 16 residues. V was clipped by 2 bases and J by 4 bases; unmatched bases: 8. Germline loops: CDR1 MNHNS, CDR2 SASEGT.